The 12 T cell receptor beta chains given below trace back to one sample, sequenced in a study of T-cell reconstitution after alpha-beta-depleted transplantation in children. Preparation of the TCRbeta library involved a method that used unique molecular identifiers. MiXCR, applied by TCRdb to the PCR reads, yields one record per CDR3 protein. Of 550,000 to 800,000 distinct CDR3 sequences in the sample, about 12% are singletons; the top ten hold 0.79%. The sample consisted of PBMCs, taken before TCRalphabeta/CD19-depleted stem cell transplant. These receptors all stem from a girl aged 2 to 10 with congenital amegakaryocytic thrombocytopenia, due to receive a stem cell transplant.

The rearrangement uses TRBV27 and TRBJ2-1; D might be TRBD1 or TRBD2, each matching 5 bases. The CDR3 is 17 residues long. Germline values: CDR1 MNHEY, CDR2 SMNVEV (reference sequence). V dropped 5 bases and J dropped 5 bases, with 22 bases sitting between them. DNA for the CDR3: TGTGCCAGCAGTCCGTATGCCAGCGGACCGGACAACAATGAGCAGTTCTTC. It codes for CASSPYASGPDNNEQFF.

This clonotype was recorded at least ten times. The V and J genes are TRBV7-9 and TRBJ2-1, with 7 nucleotides matching TRBD2. J was trimmed by 1 base and V by 5 bases; bases with no gene match: 8. Germline V gene data show CDR1 as SEHNR and CDR2 as FQNEAQ (reference sequence). The CDR3 sequence is 16 residues long. The CDR3 loop is CASSPRDYFSYNEQFF. CDR3 bases: TGTGCCAGCAGCCCCCGGGACTACTTTTCCTACAATGAGCAGTTCTTC. Full variable domain (remainder filled in from reference TRBV7-9 and TRBJ2-1): DTGVSQNPRHKITKRGQNVTFRCDPISEHNRLYWYRQTLGQGPEFLTYFQNEAQLEKSRLLSDRFSAERPKGSFSTLEIQRTEQGDSAMYLCASSPRDYFSYNEQFFGPGTRLTVL.

This clonotype was recorded at least ten times. The chain uses TRBV6-5 and TRBJ2-5; no definite D call. Germline loops: CDR1 MNHEY, CDR2 SVGAGI. There are 12 residues in the CDR3. V dropped 7 bases and J dropped 4 bases, with 10 bases sitting between them. The CDR3 DNA reads as TGTGCCAGCACCAGTAGTACAGAGACCCAGTACTTC. As protein: CASTSSTETQYF.

Ten or more counts support this clonotype. This chain connects TRBV20-1 to TRBJ2-7; D may be TRBD2 (6 bases). The germline V and J ends were trimmed by 0 bases and 7 bases, with 13 bases remaining between them. The CDR3 runs 13 residues. CDR1 is DFQATT and CDR2 is SNEGSKA in the germline V gene (reference sequence). CDR3 DNA: TGCAGTGCTAGAGATCCGGCCGGGGGTGAGCAGTACTTC. Amino acid sequence: CSARDPAGGEQYF.

The chain couples TRBV7-9 to TRBJ2-2, with D perhaps TRBD2 (5 bases). V was shortened by 5 bases and J by 7 bases, with 23 bases between the two germline ends. Germline loops: CDR1 SEHNR, CDR2 FQNEAQ (reference sequence). The CDR3 length is 17 residues. The CDR3 spells CASSPSTSFFDLGELFF. The DNA for the CDR3 is TGTGCCAGCAGCCCAAGCACTAGTTTCTTTGATCTCGGGGAGCTGTTTTTT. Full variable domain (rest looked up from reference TRBV7-9 and TRBJ2-2): DTGVSQNPRHKITKRGQNVTFRCDPISEHNRLYWYRQTLGQGPEFLTYFQNEAQLEKSRLLSDRFSAERPKGSFSTLEIQRTEQGDSAMYLCASSPSTSFFDLGELFFGEGSRLTVL.

Concerning this clonotype itself: A much larger clonotype is one base distant, so this may be a read error. The chain carries TRBV12-3 or TRBV12-4 and TRBJ2-1; TRBD2 aligns across 13 bases. This CDR3 is 17 amino acids long. CDR3 residues: CASSLGTSGMNYNEEFF. Here the CDR3 DNA reads TGTGCCAGCAGCTTAGGGACTAGCGGGATGAACTACAATGAGGAGTTCTTC.

This chain joins TRBV12-3 or TRBV12-4 and TRBJ2-2, with 9 bases matching TRBD1. CDR3 length equals 17 residues. The V and J ends lost 6 bases and 4 bases, in that order; junction bases with no gene match: 12. The CDR3 DNA follows: TGTGCCAGCAGCTCCCCCTGGGACAGGGTATCCACCGGGGAGCTGTTTTTT. It encodes CASSSPWDRVSTGELFF.

This clonotype was seen more than once but under ten times. The V call is TRBV20-1, the J call TRBJ2-7; 9 bases match TRBD1. From germline, CDR1 is DFQATT and CDR2 SNEGSKA (reference sequence). Trimming cost V 0 bases and J 3 bases; bases outside gene matches: 3. The CDR3 is 14 residues long. The CDR3 nucleotides read TGCAGTGCTAGAGAGTGGGACAGGGACTACGAGCAGTACTTC. Translated: CSAREWDRDYEQYF.

In its sample, this clonotype was seen many times. V is TRBV20-1 and J is TRBJ1-4, with D unclear. Per the germline V gene, CDR1 is DFQATT and CDR2 is SNEGSKA (reference sequence). Trimming stripped 5 bases from V and 4 bases from J, with 14 bases between. The CDR3 contains 14 residues. The DNA for the CDR3 is TGCAGTGCTGGGCGGACGGCGGATAATGAAAAACTGTTTTTT. This gives the protein CSAGRTADNEKLFF.

This clonotype was detected a few times. The CDR3 is CASSLGSFGKGTDTQYF. The CDR3 DNA follows: TGTGCCAGCAGCTTAGGTTCGTTCGGGAAAGGCACAGATACGCAGTATTTT. The rearrangement links TRBV7-9 to TRBJ2-3; tentatively, D is TRBD2 (5 bases). V lost 1 base and J 1 base, leaving 15 bases between the germline ends. The CDR3 has 17 amino acids. Germline assignment: CDR1 SEHNR and CDR2 FQNEAQ (reference sequence).

Many counts were recorded for this clonotype. The chain links TRBV12-3 or TRBV12-4 to TRBJ2-7, with unresolved D. This CDR3 has 12 residues. V was clipped by 5 bases and J by 1 base, with 6 bases between them. This chain's CDR3 is CASSPESYEQYF. In nucleotides, the CDR3 is TGTGCCAGCAGTCCAGAGTCCTACGAGCAGTACTTC.

This clonotype came up many times. CDR3: CASSWRTREETQYF. CDR3 coding DNA: TGCGCCAGCAGCTGGAGGACTAGAGAAGAGACCCAGTACTTC. V is TRBV5-1 and J is TRBJ2-5, with 7 bases lining up with TRBD2. Germline values: CDR1 SGHRS, CDR2 YFSETQ. The CDR3 extends over 14 amino acids. Trimming at V came to 3 bases and at J to 3 bases, leaving 5 bases not matched to a gene.